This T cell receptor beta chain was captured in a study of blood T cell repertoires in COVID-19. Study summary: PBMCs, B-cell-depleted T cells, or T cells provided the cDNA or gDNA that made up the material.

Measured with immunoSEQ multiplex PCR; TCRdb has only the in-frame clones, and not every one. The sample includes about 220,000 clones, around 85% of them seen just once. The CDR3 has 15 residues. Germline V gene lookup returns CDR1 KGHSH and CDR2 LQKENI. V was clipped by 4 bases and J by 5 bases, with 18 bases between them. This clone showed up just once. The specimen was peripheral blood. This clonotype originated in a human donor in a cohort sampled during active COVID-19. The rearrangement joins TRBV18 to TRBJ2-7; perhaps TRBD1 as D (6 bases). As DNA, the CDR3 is TGTGCCAGCTCACAGGGTCGAGGAAGGGGGAACGAGCAGTACTTC. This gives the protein CASSQGRGRGNEQYF. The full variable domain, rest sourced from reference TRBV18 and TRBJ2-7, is NAGVMQNPRHLVRRRGQEARLRCSPMKGHSHVYWYRQLPEEGLKFMVYLQKENIIDESGMPKERFSAEFPKEGPSILRIQQVVRGDSAAYFCASSQGRGRGNEQYFGPGTRLTVT.